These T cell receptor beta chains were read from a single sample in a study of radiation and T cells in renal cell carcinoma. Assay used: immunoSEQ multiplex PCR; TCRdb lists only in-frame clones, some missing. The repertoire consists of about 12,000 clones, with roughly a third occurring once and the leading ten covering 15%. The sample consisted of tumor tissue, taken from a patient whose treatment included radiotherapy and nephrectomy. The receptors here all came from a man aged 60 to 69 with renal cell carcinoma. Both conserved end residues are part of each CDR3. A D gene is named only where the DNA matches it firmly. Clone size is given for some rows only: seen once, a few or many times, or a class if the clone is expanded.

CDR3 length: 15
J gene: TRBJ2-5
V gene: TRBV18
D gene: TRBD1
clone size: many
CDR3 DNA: TGTGCCAGCTCCCAGACAGGGTCTAGGTGGGAGACCCAGTACTTC
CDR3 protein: CASSQTGSRWETQYF

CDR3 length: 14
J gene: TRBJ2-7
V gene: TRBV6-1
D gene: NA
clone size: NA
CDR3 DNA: TGTGCCAGCAGCCTAATAGGCATCTCCTACGAGCAGTACTTC
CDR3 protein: CASSLIGISYEQYF

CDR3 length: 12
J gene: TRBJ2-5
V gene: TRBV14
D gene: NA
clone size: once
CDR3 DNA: TGTGCCAGCAGCCTCCTTAGGGAGACCCAGTACTTC
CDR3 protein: CASSLLRETQYF

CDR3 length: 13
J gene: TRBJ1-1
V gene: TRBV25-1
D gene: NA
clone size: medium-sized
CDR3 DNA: TGTGCCAGCAGCCTACAGGGAGGCGCTGAAGCTTTCTTT
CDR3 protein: CASSLQGGAEAFF

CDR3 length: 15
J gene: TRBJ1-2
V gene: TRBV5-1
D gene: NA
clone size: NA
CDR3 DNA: TGCGCCAGCCGCCGGGACAACCAAGGAGCCTATGGCTACACCTTC
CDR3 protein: CASRRDNQGAYGYTF

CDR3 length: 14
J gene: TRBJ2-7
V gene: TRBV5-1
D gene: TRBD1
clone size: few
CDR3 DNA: TGCGCCAGCAGCCCCCGGGACAGGGTGGTAGAGCAGTACTTC
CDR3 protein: CASSPRDRVVEQYF

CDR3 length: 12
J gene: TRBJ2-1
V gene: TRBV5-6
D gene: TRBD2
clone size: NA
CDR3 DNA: TGTGCCAGCAGTTGGGGGGGCAATGAGCAGTTCTTC
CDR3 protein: CASSWGGNEQFF

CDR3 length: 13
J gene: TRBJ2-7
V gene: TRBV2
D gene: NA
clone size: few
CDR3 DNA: TGTGCCAGCAGTGACCCCGTCATGTCGCTAGGGTACTTC
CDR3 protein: CASSDPVMSLGYF

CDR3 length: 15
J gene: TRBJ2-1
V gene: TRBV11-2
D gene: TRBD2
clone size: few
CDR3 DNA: TGTGCCAGCAGCCTGACTAGCGGGGCCTTCCATGAGCAGTTCTTC
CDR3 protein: CASSLTSGAFHEQFF

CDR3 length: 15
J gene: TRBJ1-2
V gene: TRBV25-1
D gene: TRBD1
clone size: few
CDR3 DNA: TGTGCCAGCAGTGAATGGCCACAGGGGGCTAGGGGCTACACCTTC
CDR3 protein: CASSEWPQGARGYTF

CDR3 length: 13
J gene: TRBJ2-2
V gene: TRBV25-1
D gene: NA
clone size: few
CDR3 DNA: TGTGCCAGCAGTGAACTTAACACCGGGGAGCTGTTTTTT
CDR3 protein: CASSELNTGELFF

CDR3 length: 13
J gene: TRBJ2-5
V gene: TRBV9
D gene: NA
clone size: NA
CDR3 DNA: TGTGCCAGCAGCGTTGGGGGCCACGAGACCCAGTACTTC
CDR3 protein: CASSVGGHETQYF

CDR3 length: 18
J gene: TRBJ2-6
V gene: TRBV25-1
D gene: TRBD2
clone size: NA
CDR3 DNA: TGTGCCAGCAGTGAACCCGGACTAGCGGGAGCTGGGGCCAACGTCCTGACTTTC
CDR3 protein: CASSEPGLAGAGANVLTF

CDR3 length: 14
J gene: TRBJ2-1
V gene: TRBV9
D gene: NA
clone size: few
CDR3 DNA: TGTGCCAGCACGGTTGGCATTACCCCCAATGAGCAGTTCTTC
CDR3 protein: CASTVGITPNEQFF

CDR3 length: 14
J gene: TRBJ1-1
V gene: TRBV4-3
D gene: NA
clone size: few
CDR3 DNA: TGCGCCAGCAGCCAAGATGGGCAGCTACCTCTCCCTCGATTT
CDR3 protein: CASSQDGQLPLPRF

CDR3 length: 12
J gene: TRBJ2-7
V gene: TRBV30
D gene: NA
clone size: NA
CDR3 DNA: TGTGCCTGGAAGGGGGGAGGCTACGAGCAGTACTTC
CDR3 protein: CAWKGGGYEQYF

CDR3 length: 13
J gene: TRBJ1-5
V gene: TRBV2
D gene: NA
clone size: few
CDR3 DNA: TGTGCCAGCAGGGGGGGCCACAATCAGCCCCAGCATTTT
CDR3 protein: CASRGGHNQPQHF

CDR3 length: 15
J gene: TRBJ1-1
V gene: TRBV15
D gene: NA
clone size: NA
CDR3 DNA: TGTGCCACCAGCAGTTACAGGAGAATGAACACTGAAGCTTTCTTT
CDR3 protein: CATSSYRRMNTEAFF

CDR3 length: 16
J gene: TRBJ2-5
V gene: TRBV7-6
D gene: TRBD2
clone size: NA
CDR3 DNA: TGTGCCAGCAGCCGGAGACTAGCGGGGGGGCAAGAGACCCAGTACTTC
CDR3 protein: CASSRRLAGGQETQYF

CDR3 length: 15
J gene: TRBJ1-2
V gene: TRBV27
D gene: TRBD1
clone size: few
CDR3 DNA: TGTGCCAGCAGTTTCTTCAGGGGGGATAACTATGGCTACACCTTC
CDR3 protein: CASSFFRGDNYGYTF

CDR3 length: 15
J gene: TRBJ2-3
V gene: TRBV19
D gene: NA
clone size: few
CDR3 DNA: TGTGCCAGTAGTAAGCAGACAACTAGCACAGATACGCAGTATTTT
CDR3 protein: CASSKQTTSTDTQYF

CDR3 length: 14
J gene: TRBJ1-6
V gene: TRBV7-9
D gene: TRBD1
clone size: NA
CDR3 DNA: TGTGCCAGCAGCTCACAGGGGGCTGTTTCACCCCTCCACTTT
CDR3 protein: CASSSQGAVSPLHF

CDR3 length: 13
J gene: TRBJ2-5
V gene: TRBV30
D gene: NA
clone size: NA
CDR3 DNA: TGTGCCTGGAAAATGGGGGCGCCGGAGACCCAGTACTTC
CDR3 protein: CAWKMGAPETQYF

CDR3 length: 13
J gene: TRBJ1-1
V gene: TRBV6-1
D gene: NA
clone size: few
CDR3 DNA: TGTGCCAGCAAGATCAGTAGGGACACTGAAGCTTTCTTT
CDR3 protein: CASKISRDTEAFF

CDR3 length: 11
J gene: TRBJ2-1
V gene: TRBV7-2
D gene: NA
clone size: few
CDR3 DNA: TGTGCCAGCAGCTTGGCCAATGAGCAGTTCTTC
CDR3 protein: CASSLANEQFF

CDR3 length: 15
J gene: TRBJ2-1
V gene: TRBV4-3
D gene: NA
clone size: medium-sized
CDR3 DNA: TGCGCCAGCAGCCTACGACCCGCTTCCTACAATGAGCAGTTCTTC
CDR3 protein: CASSLRPASYNEQFF

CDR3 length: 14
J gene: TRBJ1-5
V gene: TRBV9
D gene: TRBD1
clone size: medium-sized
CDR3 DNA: TGTGCCAGCAGCCCAGGGGGGGGCGATCAGCCCCAGCATTTT
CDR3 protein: CASSPGGGDQPQHF

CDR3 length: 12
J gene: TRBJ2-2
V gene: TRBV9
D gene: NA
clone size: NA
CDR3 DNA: TGTGCCAGCAGCGGACCCACCGGGGAGCTGTTTTTT
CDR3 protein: CASSGPTGELFF

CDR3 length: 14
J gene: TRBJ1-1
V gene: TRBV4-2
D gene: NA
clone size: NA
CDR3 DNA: TGTGCCAGCAGCCAAGAATTGAGCAGAACTGAAGCTTTCTTT
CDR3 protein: CASSQELSRTEAFF

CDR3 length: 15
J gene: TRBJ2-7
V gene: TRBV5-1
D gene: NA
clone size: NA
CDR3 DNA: TGCGCCAGCAGCTTTAACGGAGTGTCTAGTCGGGAGCAGTACTTC
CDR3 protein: CASSFNGVSSREQYF

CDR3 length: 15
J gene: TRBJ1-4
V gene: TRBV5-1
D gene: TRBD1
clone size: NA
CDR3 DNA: TGCGCCAGCAGCTTCTCCACAGGGGATAATGAAAAACTGTTTTTT
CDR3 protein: CASSFSTGDNEKLFF

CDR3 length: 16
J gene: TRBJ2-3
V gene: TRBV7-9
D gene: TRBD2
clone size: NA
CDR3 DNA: TGTGCCAGCAGCTTAGGACTAGCGGGAGCATCAGATACGCAGTATTTT
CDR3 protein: CASSLGLAGASDTQYF